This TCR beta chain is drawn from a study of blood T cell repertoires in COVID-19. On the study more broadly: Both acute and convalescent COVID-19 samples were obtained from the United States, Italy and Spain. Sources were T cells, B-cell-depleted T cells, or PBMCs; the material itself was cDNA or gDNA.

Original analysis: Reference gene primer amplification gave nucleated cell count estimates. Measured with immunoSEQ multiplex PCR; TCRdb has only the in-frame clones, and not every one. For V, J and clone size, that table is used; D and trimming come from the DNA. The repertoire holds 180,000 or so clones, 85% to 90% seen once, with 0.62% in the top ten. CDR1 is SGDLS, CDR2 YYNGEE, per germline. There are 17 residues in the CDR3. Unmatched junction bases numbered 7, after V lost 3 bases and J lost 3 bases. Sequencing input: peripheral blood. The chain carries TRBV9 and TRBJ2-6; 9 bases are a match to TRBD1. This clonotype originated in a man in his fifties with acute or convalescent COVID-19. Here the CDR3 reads CASSALQGAYGANVLTF. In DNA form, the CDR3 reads TGTGCCAGCAGCGCTTTACAGGGGGCGTATGGGGCCAACGTCCTGACTTTC.